This TCR beta chain is from a study of T cell repertoires in cytomegalovirus infection. Via MiXCR, TCRdb re-called the reads, giving one row per CDR3 protein. This sample carries 500,000 to 600,000 distinct CDR3 sequences, approximately 15% of them seen once, and the ten largest clones take 20% to 30%. Germline V gene data show CDR1 as SGHDT and CDR2 as YYEEEE. The CDR3 length is 13 residues. V dropped 1 base and J dropped 6 bases, with 11 bases sitting between them. The sequenced material came from CD8+ T cells from PBMCs. The origin of this receptor is a human donor in good health (CMV status not recorded). Some clones in this sample may be carry-over from other donors' samples. The J gene is TRBJ2-7, the V gene TRBV5-6, with D perhaps matching TRBD2 (5 bases). CDR3 amino acids: CASSLSSNGEQYF. The CDR3 coding sequence is TGTGCCAGCAGCTTGTCTAGCAATGGCGAGCAGTACTTC.